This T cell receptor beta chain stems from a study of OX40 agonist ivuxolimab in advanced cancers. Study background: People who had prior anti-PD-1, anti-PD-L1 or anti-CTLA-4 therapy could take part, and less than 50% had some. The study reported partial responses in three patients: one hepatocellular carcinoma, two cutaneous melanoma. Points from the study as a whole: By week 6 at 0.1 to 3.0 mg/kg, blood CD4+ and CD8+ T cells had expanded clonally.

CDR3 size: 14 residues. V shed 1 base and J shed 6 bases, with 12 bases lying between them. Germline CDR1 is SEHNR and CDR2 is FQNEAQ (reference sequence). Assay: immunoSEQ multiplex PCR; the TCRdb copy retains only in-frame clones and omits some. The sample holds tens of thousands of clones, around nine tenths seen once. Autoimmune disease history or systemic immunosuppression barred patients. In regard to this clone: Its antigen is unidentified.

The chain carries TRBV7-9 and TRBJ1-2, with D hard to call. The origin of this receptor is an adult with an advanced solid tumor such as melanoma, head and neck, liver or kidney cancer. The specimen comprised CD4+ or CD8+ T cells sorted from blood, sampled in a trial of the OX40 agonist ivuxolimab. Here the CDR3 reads CASSLDGSTNGYTF. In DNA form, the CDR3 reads TGTGCCAGCAGCTTAGATGGGTCCACCAATGGCTACACCTTC.